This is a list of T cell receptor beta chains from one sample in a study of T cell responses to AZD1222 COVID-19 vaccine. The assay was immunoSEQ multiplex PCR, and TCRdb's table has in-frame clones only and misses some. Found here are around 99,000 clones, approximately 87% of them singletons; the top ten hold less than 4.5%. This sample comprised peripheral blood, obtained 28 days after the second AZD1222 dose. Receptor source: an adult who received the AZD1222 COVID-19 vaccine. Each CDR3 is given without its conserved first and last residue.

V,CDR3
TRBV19,ASSIKDEPENEQF
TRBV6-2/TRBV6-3,ASSSMVGYT
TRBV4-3,ASSGRAGGRYPSTDTQY
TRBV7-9,ASSYGLDSQY
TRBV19,ASKTGAAKNARYGYT
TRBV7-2,ASSLRSRVRTDTQY
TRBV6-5,ASSYSPDEQF
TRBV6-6,ASSPTAGTGDNQPQH
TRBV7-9,ASSDIDRRTYGYT
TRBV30,AWGLGLAGLYQETQY
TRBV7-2,ASSLAGREVEDEQF
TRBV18,ASSRDSSEQY
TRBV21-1,ASRLTGSSYEQY
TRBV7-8,ASSLYEYEQY
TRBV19,ASSDRGYEQY
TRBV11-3,ASSLGPGQGPSPTDTQY
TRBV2,ASTEGTALTGANVLT
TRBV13,ASSLVEGLDKNIQY
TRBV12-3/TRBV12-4,ASSSSSHGYT
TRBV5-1,ASSPQVGSQETQY
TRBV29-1,SVLGGTETQY
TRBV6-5,AIAPVGTGQGYT
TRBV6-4,ASSEGPGVGYT
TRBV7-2,ASSLIIGVRDTEAF
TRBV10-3,AISEGGPGTYEQY
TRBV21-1,ASSIRQENEKLF
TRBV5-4,ASSLAGRPSTDTQY
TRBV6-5,ASSSSGTGNTEAF